The clone carrying this T cell receptor beta chain appeared a few times. This record comes from a study of blood T cells in healthy people across ages. The CDR3 consists of 13 residues. V was clipped by 5 bases and J by 7 bases, with 11 bases between them. In germline, CDR1 is SGHTA, CDR2 FQGNSA. A second PCR, run for roughly 7 to 11 cycles, used a sample-barcoded 5' primer plus a J-beta primer mix. TCRdb redid the calling of the 5' RACE reads with MiXCR, one entry per CDR3 protein. The data hold 1.5 million to 2 million distinct CDR3 sequences, with 40% to 55% observed a single time. The clonotype comes from a woman aged 40 to 50 in good health. This chain joins TRBV7-2 and TRBJ1-4; no clear D gene. Sequences were obtained from blood. CDR3 coding DNA: TGTGCCAGCAGCGAGCTAGGGATTGAAAAACTGTTTTTT. Translation gives CASSELGIEKLFF.